One TCR beta chain is described in this entry. This entry belongs to a study of blood T cell repertoires in COVID-19. Repertoires were generated with immunoSEQ multiplex PCR, while TCRdb's copy carries only in-frame clones and drops some. The sample has about 140,000 clones, 87% seen once. Germline lookup yields CDR1 LNHDA and CDR2 SQIVND (reference sequence). V gave up 9 bases and J gave up 7 bases; unmatched junction bases: 11. The CDR3 covers 14 residues. Source material: peripheral blood. This chain joins TRBV19 and TRBJ1-3, with TRBD1 identical over 8 bases. The origin of this receptor is a human donor in a cohort sampled during active COVID-19. The CDR3 region is CASRGTGPWNTIYF. CDR3 nucleotides: TGTGCCAGCCGCGGGACAGGCCCTTGGAACACCATATATTTT.